The 4 T cell receptor beta chains below all came from one sample that was sequenced in a study of blood T cell repertoires in COVID-19. Sequencing used immunoSEQ multiplex PCR; TCRdb keeps in-frame clones, though not all of them. Of 130,000 to 150,000 clones listed, about 88% are singletons. Sequencing was carried out using peripheral blood. The receptors come from a human donor with acute or convalescent COVID-19. The donor label of this sample is uncertain.

The chain has TRBV7-8 and TRBJ2-7; TRBD2 aligns across 7 bases. J lost 2 bases, V lost 7 bases, and 11 bases had no gene match. CDR3 size: 15 residues. Germline CDR1 and CDR2: SGHVS and FQNEAQ. DNA of the CDR3: TGTGCCAGCACCCCAAGGGCTAGCGGCCCCTACGAGCAGTACTTC. Its translation: CASTPRASGPYEQYF.

The rearrangement joins TRBV29-1 to TRBJ1-2, with 10 positions matching TRBD1. The CDR3 length is 14 residues. Unmatched junction bases numbered 5, after V lost 3 bases and J lost 4 bases. CDR1 SQVTM and CDR2 ANQGSEA come from the germline V gene. CDR3 residues: CSVDQTGGSYGYTF. For the CDR3, the DNA is TGCAGCGTTGATCAGACAGGGGGCTCCTATGGCTACACCTTC.

This clone was recorded only once. This chain joins TRBV28 and TRBJ2-3; a possible D gene is TRBD2 (7 bases). The germline V and J ends were trimmed by 2 bases and 3 bases, with 12 bases remaining between them. The CDR3 is 15 amino acids. CDR1 and CDR2 (germline): MDHEN, SYDVKM. The CDR3 here is CASSLAGALTDTQYF. As DNA, the CDR3 is TGTGCCAGCAGTTTAGCGGGGGCCCTTACAGATACGCAGTATTTT.

The chain is built from TRBV13 and TRBJ1-1, with TRBD1 matching over 9 bases. The CDR3 is made up of 15 amino acids. The germline CDR1 and CDR2 sequences are PRHDT and FYEKMQ (reference sequence). The J segment lost 1 base and the V segment lost 5 bases, leaving 5 bases of the junction unmatched. In DNA, the CDR3 is TGTGCCAGCAGCCCCGGACAGGGGACGAACACTGAAGCTTTCTTT. Residues: CASSPGQGTNTEAFF.